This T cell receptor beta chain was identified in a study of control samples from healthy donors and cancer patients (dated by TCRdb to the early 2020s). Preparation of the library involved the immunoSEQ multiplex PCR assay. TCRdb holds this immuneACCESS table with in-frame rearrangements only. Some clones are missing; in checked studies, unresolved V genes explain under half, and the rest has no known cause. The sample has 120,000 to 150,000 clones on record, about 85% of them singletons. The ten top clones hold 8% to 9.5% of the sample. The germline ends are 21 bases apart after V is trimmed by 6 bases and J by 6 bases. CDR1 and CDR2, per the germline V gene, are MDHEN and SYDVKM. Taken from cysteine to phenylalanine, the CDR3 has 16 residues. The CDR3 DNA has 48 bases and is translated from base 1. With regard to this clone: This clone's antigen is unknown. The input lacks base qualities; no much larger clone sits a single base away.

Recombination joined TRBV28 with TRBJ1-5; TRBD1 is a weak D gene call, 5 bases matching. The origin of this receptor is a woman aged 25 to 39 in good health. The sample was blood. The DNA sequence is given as TGTGCCAGCAGCCTACATTCAGGGTCCCATTCTCAGCCCCAGCATTTT. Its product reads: CASSLHSGSHSQPQHF.